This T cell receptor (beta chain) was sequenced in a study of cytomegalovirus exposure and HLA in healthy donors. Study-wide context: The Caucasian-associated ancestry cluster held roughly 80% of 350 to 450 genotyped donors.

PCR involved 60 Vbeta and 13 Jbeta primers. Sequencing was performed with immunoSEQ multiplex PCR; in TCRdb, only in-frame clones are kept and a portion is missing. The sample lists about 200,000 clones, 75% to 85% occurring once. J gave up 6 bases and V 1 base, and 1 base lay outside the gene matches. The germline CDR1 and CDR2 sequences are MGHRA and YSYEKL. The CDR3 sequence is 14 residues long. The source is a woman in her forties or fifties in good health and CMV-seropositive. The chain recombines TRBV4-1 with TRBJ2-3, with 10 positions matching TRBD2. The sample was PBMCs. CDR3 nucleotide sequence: TGCGCCAGCAGCCAAGTGGGACTAGCGGATACGCAGTATTTT. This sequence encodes CASSQVGLADTQYF.